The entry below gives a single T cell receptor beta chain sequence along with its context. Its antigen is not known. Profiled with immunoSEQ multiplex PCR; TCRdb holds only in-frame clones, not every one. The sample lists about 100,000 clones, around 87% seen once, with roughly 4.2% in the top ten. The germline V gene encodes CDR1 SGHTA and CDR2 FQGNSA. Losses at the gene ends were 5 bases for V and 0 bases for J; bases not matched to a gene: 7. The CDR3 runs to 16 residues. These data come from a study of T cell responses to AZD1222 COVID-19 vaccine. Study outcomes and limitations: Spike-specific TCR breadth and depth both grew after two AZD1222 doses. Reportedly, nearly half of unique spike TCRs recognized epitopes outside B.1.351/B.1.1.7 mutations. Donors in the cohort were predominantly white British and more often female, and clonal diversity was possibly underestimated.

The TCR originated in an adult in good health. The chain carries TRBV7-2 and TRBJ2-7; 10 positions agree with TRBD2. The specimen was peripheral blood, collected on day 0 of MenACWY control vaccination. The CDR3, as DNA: TGTGCCAGCAGCATAAGGCTAGCGGGAGTCTCCTACGAGCAGTACTTC. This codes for CASSIRLAGVSYEQYF.